These T cell receptor beta chains were read from a single sample in a study of T cell responses to AZD1222 COVID-19 vaccine. Using immunoSEQ multiplex PCR, the repertoire was profiled, and TCRdb retains in-frame clones only, with some absent. The sample has about 130,000 clones; over 65% are singletons. The sequences come from peripheral blood, collected on day 0 of AZD1222 vaccination. The receptor set was obtained from an adult in good health. Each CDR3 is given with its conserved first and last residue. A D gene is named only where the DNA matches it firmly. The size of a clone is reported for some rows only, either as once, few or many, or as a class for expanded clones.

TRBV28	NA	TRBJ1-3	few	TGTGCCAGCAGTCTCTTGGTGGGCCCCTCTGGAAACACCATATATTTT	CASSLLVGPSGNTIYF
TRBV19	NA	TRBJ1-5	NA	TGTGCCAGTAGTATAGCCACAGGCTATTCGTATAGCAATCAGCCCCAGCATTTT	CASSIATGYSYSNQPQHF
TRBV12-3/TRBV12-4	NA	TRBJ2-2	NA	TGTGCCAGCATCTTGGTAGGCACCGGGGAGCTGTTTTTT	CASILVGTGELFF
TRBV4-1	NA	TRBJ1-1	few	TGCGCCAGCAGCCAACAGACAGAAATGAACACTGAAGCTTTCTTT	CASSQQTEMNTEAFF
TRBV28	TRBD1	TRBJ1-4	NA	TGTGCCAGCAGTTCTCCGGGACAGGCCTGGGGTGAAAAACTGTTTTTT	CASSSPGQAWGEKLFF
TRBV12-3/TRBV12-4	NA	TRBJ1-5	NA	TGTGCCAGCAGTCCTAAAGCGGACACGTCCCAGCATTTT	CASSPKADTSQHF
TRBV27	NA	TRBJ2-3	NA	TGTGCCAGCACCCGGGCAGATACGCAGTATTTT	CASTRADTQYF
TRBV4-1	TRBD2	TRBJ2-1	NA	TGCGCCAGCAGCAGGATAGCGGGGAGGGAAGGTGAGCAGTTCTTC	CASSRIAGREGEQFF
TRBV10-3	TRBD1	TRBJ1-1	few	TGTGCCATCAGTAGGACAGGGGACACTGAAGCTTTCTTT	CAISRTGDTEAFF
TRBV19	NA	TRBJ1-5	NA	TGTGCCAGTAGGAAGGGTAGCAATCAGCCCCAGCATTTT	CASRKGSNQPQHF
TRBV3-1/TRBV3-2	NA	TRBJ1-3	NA	TGTGCCAGCAGCCAAGCGGGCATCTCTGGAAACACCATATATTTT	CASSQAGISGNTIYF
TRBV5-1	NA	TRBJ2-3	NA	TGCGCCAGCAGCTTAGGTGGTGGTGGCACAGATACGCAGTATTTT	CASSLGGGGTDTQYF
TRBV11-1	NA	TRBJ1-1	NA	TGTGCCAGCAGCAAGAGGGGATTTGGAGCTTTCTTT	CASSKRGFGAFF
TRBV27	NA	TRBJ2-1	NA	TGTGCCAGCACCCCAGCAGGGGACGCTAGGGGTATACGGTTCTTC	CASTPAGDARGIRFF
TRBV2	TRBD1	TRBJ1-5	NA	TGTGCCAGCACCCGACAGGGGGGGTATCAGCCCCAGCATTTT	CASTRQGGYQPQHF
TRBV14	NA	TRBJ1-2	NA	TGTGCCAGCAGCCAGACCGGGACTGTCAGATCTAACTATGGCTACACCTTC	CASSQTGTVRSNYGYTF
TRBV15	NA	TRBJ2-2	NA	TGTGCCACCAGCTTCGGACAGCCGAACACCGGGGAGCTGTTTTTT	CATSFGQPNTGELFF
TRBV5-6	NA	TRBJ1-1	NA	TGTGCCAGCAGCTTGGCTCTAGGGAGCACTGAAGCTTTCTTT	CASSLALGSTEAFF
TRBV24-1	NA	TRBJ2-3	once	TGTGCCACCAGTGATTTCGAGGGGCCAAGCACAGATACGCAGTATTTT	CATSDFEGPSTDTQYF
TRBV11-3	TRBD1	TRBJ1-3	once	TGTGCCAGCAGCCCAGGGGGCTCTGGAAACACCATATATTTT	CASSPGGSGNTIYF
TRBV3-1/TRBV3-2	NA	TRBJ2-7	few	TGTGCCAGCAGCCAACTTTTAGGACAGACCCACGAGCAGTACTTC	CASSQLLGQTHEQYF
TRBV23-1	NA	TRBJ2-7	NA	TGCGCCAGCAGTCAAGGCATTAAGGGACATACCTCCTACGAGCAGTACTTC	CASSQGIKGHTSYEQYF
TRBV23-1	NA	TRBJ2-7	NA	TGCGCCAGCAGTCTAGCCGACGGGATCTACGAGCAGTACTTC	CASSLADGIYEQYF
TRBV5-5	NA	TRBJ1-4	NA	TGTGCCAGCAGCTTGGCCCCCGGGGGTTTACAAGAAAAACTGTTTTTT	CASSLAPGGLQEKLFF
TRBV6-1	TRBD1	TRBJ2-3	once	TGTGCCAGCAGTGAGATTGACAGGGTTGGAGATACGCAGTATTTT	CASSEIDRVGDTQYF
TRBV18	NA	TRBJ1-1	NA	TGTGCCAGCTCACTTCTCGATGACAGGAACACTGAAGCTTTCTTT	CASSLLDDRNTEAFF
TRBV7-8	NA	TRBJ1-1	NA	TGTGCCAGCAGCCAGATGGTGAACACTGAAGCTTTCTTT	CASSQMVNTEAFF
TRBV6-1	NA	TRBJ2-3	NA	TGTGCCAGCAGTGAAGGACCCCGGGGCACTAGCAGGGCAGATACGCAGTATTTT	CASSEGPRGTSRADTQYF
TRBV29-1	NA	TRBJ1-1	NA	TGCAGCTATATCCAAGTTAACATGAACACTGAAGCTTTCTTT	CSYIQVNMNTEAFF
TRBV28	NA	TRBJ2-1	few	TGTGCCAGCAGTCCGACTCGGACAGTTTACTCCTACAATGAGCAGTTCTTC	CASSPTRTVYSYNEQFF